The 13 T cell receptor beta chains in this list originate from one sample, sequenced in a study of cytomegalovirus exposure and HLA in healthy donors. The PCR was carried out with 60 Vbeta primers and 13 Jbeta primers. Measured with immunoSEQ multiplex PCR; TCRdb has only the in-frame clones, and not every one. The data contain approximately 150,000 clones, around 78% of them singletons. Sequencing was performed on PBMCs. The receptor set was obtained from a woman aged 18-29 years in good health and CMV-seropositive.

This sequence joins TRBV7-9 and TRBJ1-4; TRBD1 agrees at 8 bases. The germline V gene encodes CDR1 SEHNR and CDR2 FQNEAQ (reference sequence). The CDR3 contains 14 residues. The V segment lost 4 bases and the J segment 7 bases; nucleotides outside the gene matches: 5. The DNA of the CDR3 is TGTGCCAGCAGCTCCCGGGACAGGACTGAAAAACTGTTTTTT. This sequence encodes CASSSRDRTEKLFF.

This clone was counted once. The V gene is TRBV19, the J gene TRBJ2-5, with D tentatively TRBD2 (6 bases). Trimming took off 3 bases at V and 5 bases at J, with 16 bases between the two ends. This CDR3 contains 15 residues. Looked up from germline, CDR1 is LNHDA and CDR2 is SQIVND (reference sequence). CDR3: CASSIGTRGEETQYF. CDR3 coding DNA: TGTGCCAGTAGTATCGGGACTCGCGGGGAGGAGACCCAGTACTTC.

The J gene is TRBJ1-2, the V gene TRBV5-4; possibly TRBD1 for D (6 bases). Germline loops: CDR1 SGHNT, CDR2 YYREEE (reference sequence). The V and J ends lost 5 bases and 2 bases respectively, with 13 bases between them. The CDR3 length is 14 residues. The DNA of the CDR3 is TGTGCCAGCAGTATATATACAGGGAACTATGGCTACACCTTC. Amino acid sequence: CASSIYTGNYGYTF.

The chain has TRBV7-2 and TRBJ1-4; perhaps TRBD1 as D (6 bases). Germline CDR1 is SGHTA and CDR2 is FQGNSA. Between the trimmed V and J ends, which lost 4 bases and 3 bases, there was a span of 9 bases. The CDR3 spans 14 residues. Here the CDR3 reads CASSSTGPNEKLFF. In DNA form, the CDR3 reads TGTGCCAGCAGCTCGACAGGCCCTAATGAAAAACTGTTTTTT.

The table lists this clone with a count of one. The CDR3 loop reads CASSWGGQGGTEAFF. The CDR3 DNA reads TGTGCCAGCAGCTGGGGGGGACAGGGCGGCACTGAAGCTTTCTTT. The chain uses TRBV7-9 and TRBJ1-1; 9 bases line up with TRBD1. With 4 bases clipped from V and 4 bases from J, the junction kept 7 bases outside the gene matches. Germline V gene sequence: CDR1 SEHNR, CDR2 FQNEAQ (reference sequence). The CDR3 totals 15 residues.

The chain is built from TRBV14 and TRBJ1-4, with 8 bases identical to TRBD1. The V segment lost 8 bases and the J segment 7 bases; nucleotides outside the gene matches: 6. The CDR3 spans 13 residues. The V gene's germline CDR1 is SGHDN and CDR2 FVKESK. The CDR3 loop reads CASRRTGSEKLFF. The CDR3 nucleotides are TGTGCCAGCCGTCGGACAGGGAGTGAAAAACTGTTTTTT.

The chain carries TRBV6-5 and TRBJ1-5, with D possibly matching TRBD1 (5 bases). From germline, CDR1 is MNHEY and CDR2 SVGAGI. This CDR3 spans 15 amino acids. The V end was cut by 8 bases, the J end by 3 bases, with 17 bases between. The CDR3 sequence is CASVTGTDINQPQHF. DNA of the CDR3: TGTGCCAGCGTAACCGGGACTGATATCAATCAGCCCCAGCATTTT.

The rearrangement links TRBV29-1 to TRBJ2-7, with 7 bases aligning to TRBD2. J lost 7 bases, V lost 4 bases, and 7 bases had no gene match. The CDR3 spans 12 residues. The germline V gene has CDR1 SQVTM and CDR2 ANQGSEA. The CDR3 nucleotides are TGCAGCGTTGGGGGAGGGAGACGGGAGCAGTACTTC. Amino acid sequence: CSVGGGRREQYF.

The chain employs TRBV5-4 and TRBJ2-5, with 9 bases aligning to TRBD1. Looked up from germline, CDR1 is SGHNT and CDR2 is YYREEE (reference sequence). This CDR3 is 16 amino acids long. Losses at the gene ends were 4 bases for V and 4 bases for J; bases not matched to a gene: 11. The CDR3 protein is CASSGTGRGPPETQYF. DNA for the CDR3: TGTGCCAGCAGCGGGACAGGGAGGGGCCCTCCAGAGACCCAGTACTTC.

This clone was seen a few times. The CDR3 DNA sequence: TGCGCCAGCAGCTTGGATGGGACTAGCTTCTACGAGCAGTACTTC. This sequence encodes CASSLDGTSFYEQYF. The chain has TRBV5-1 and TRBJ2-7; TRBD2 agrees at 9 bases. CDR1 is SGHRS and CDR2 is YFSETQ in the germline V gene. The junction had 4 bases not matched to a gene; V was cut back by 0 bases and J by 3 bases. The CDR3 loop spans 15 amino acids.

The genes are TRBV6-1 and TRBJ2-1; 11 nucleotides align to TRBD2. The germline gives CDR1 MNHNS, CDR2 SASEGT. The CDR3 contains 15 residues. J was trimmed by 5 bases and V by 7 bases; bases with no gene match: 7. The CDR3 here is CASIQLAGANNEQFF. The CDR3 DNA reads TGTGCCAGCATCCAACTAGCGGGGGCGAACAATGAGCAGTTCTTC.

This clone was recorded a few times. The CDR3 loop reads CSAVGGNYGYTF. CDR3 bases: TGCAGCGCGGTGGGGGGTAACTATGGCTACACCTTC. The J gene is TRBJ1-2, the V gene TRBV29-1; TRBD1 might be the D (5 bases). The germline CDR1 and CDR2 sequences are SQVTM and ANQGSEA. V was trimmed by 7 bases and J by 1 base, leaving 10 bases between them. The CDR3 is 12 residues long.

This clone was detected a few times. The CDR3 sequence is CAWSTRDREAGELFF. Here the CDR3 DNA reads TGTGCCTGGAGTACCCGGGACAGGGAAGCCGGGGAGCTGTTTTTT. The rearrangement joins TRBV30 to TRBJ2-2; 9 bases agree with TRBD1. The ends lost 2 bases at V and 6 bases at J; junction bases unmatched: 7. CDR1 and CDR2 (germline): GTSNPN, SVGIG (reference sequence). The CDR3 length is 15 residues.